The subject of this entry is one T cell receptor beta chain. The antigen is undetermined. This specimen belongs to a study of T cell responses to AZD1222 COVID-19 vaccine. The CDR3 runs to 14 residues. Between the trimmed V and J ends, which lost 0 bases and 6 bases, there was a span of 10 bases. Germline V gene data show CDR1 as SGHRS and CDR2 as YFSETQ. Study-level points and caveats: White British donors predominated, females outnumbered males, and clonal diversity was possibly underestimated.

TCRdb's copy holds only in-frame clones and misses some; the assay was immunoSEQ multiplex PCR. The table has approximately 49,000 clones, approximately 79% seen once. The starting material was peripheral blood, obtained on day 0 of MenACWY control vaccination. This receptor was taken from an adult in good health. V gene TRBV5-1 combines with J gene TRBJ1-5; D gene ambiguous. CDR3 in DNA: TGCGCCAGCAGCTTGGCCGGGTTTGGTCAGCCCCAGCATTTT. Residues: CASSLAGFGQPQHF.